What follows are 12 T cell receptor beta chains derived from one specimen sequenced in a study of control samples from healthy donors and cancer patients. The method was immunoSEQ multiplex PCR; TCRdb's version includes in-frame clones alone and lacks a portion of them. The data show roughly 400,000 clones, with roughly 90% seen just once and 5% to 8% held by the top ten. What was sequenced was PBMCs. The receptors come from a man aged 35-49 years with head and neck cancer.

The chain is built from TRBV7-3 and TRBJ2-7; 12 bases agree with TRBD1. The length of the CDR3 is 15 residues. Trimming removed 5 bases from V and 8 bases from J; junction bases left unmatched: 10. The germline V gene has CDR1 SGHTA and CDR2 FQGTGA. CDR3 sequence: CASSPTRGTGGQQYF. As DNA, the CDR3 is TGTGCCAGCAGCCCCACTAGGGGGACAGGGGGCCAGCAGTACTTC.

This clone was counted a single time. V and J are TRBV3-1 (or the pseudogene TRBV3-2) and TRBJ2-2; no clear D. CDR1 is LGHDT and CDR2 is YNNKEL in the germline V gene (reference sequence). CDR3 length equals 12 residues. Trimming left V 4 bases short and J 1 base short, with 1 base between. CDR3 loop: CASSRNTGELFF. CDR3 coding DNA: TGTGCCAGCAGCCGGAACACCGGGGAGCTGTTTTTT.

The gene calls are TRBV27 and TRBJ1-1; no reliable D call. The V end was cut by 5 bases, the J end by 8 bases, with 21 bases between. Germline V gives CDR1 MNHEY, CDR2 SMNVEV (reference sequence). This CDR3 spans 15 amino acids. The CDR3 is CASSALGRRFREAFF. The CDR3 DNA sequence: TGTGCCAGCAGTGCCCTGGGTAGGCGATTTAGGGAAGCTTTCTTT.

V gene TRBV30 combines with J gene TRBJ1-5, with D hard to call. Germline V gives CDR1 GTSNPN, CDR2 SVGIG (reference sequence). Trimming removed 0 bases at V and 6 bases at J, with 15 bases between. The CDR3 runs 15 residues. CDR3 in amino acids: CAWSVKTSAGQPQHF. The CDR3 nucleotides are TGTGCCTGGAGTGTGAAAACTTCAGCGGGTCAGCCCCAGCATTTT. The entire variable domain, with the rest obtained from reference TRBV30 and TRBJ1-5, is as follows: SQTIHQWPATLVQPVGSPLSLECTVEGTSNPNLYWYRQAAGRGLQLLFYSVGIGQISSEVPQNLSASRPQDRQFILSSKKLLLSDSGFYLCAWSVKTSAGQPQHFGDGTRLSIL.

The CDR3 DNA follows: TGTGCCAGCAGTAGGGAGGTTACGAACACTGAAGCTTTCTTT. It specifies CASSREVTNTEAFF. This chain uses TRBV6-5 with TRBJ1-1; D unresolved. From germline, CDR1 is MNHEY and CDR2 SVGAGI. CDR3 length equals 14 residues. Trimming shortened V by 5 bases and J by 1 base, and 11 bases separated the two germline ends.

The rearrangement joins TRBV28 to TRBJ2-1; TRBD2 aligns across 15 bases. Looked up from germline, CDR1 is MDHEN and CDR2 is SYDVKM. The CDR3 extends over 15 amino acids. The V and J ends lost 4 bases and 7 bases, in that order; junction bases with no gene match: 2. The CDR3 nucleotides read TGTGCCAGCAGTTGGGGACTAGCGGGAGGTAATGAGCAGTTCTTC. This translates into CASSWGLAGGNEQFF.

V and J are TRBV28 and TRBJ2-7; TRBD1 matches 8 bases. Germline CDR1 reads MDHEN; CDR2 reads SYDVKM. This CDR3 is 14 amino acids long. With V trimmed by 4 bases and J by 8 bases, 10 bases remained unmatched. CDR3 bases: TGTGCCAGCAGTTCCCCGGCGGGACAGGCAAAGCAGTACTTC. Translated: CASSSPAGQAKQYF.

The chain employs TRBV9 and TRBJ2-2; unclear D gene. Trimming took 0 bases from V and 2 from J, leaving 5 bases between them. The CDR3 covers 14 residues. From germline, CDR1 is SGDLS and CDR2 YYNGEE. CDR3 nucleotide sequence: TGTGCCAGCAGCGTAGACGATAACACCGGGGAGCTGTTTTTT. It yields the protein CASSVDDNTGELFF.

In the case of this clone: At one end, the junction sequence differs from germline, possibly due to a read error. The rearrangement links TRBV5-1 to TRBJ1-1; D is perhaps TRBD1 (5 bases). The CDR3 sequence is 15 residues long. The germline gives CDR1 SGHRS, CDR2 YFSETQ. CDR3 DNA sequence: TGCGCCAGCAGCTATGACAGCCCGAACACCCGACCGATATTGTTT. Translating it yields CASSYDSPNTRPILF.

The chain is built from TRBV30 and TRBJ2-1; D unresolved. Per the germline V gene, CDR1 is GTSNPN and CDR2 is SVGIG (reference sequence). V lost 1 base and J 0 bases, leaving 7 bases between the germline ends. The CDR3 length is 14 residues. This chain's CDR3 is CAWSDPSSYNEQFF. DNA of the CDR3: TGTGCCTGGAGTGATCCAAGCTCCTACAATGAGCAGTTCTTC.

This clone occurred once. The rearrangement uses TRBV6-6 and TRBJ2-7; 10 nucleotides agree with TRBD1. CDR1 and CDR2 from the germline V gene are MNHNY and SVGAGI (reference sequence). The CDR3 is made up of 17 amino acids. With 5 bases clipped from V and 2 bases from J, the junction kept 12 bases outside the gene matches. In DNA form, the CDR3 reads TGTGCCAGCAGTCCCGGGAACCGGGACAGGGGTACCTACGAGCAGTACTTC. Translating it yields CASSPGNRDRGTYEQYF.

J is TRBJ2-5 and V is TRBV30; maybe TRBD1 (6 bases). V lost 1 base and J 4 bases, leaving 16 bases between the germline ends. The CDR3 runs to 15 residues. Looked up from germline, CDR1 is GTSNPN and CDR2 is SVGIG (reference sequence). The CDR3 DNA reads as TGTGCCTGGAGTGGGATACAGGGACCTGGAGAGACCCAGTACTTC. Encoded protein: CAWSGIQGPGETQYF.